The rows below give T cell receptor beta chains drawn from one sample of a study of blood T cell repertoires in COVID-19. TCRdb's table, derived via immunoSEQ multiplex PCR, lists solely in-frame clones and lacks some. The sample has 150,000 or so clones, approximately 85% seen once. Sequencing used peripheral blood. The receptors shown here come from a middle-aged man who had recovered from COVID-19. CDR3s include the opening cysteine and the closing phenylalanine or tryptophan. D genes are given only for firm matches. Expanded clones are given a class, and other clones once, few, many or no size at all.

TRBJ2-5	.	.	TRBV24-1	TGTGCCACCAGTGATCCAGGGGTCGGGTACCAAGAGACCCAGTACTTC	CATSDPGVGYQETQYF
TRBJ2-2	.	TRBD2	TRBV7-9	TGTGCCAGCAGTAGTTACAGCGGGGGTTTCACCGGGGAGCTGTTTTTT	CASSSYSGGFTGELFF
TRBJ2-2	few	.	TRBV7-3	TGTGCCAGCAGCTTAACACTGTCGGGGGTCGGCGGGGAGCTGTTTTTT	CASSLTLSGVGGELFF
TRBJ2-5	.	.	TRBV24-1	TGTGCCACCAGTGCTGGGACTGTAGAGACCCAGTACTTC	CATSAGTVETQYF
TRBJ2-3	.	.	TRBV27	TGTGCCAGCAGTTTTGAGCGTAGCACAGATACGCAGTATTTT	CASSFERSTDTQYF
TRBJ2-1	few	.	TRBV7-3	TGTGCCAGCAGCTTATCTCGGACAGCGAATGAGCAGTTCTTC	CASSLSRTANEQFF
TRBJ1-5	.	.	TRBV7-2	TGTGCCAGCAGCCAGGGAAATAGCAATCAGCCCCAGCATTTT	CASSQGNSNQPQHF
TRBJ1-4	.	.	TRBV9	TGTGCCAGCAGCGTAACCCCCGAGACTCATGAAAAACTGTTTTTT	CASSVTPETHEKLFF
TRBJ2-5	.	.	TRBV29-1	TGCAGCGTCTGTAGGTCCCTGGCGGGGGAGACCCAGTACTTC	CSVCRSLAGETQYF
TRBJ2-2	.	.	TRBV4-1	TGCGCCACCCGGAGTGGGACCGGGGAGCTGTTTTTT	CATRSGTGELFF
TRBJ1-2	.	.	TRBV19	TGTGCCAGTTCGGTTTCCAACTATGGCTACACCTTC	CASSVSNYGYTF
TRBJ2-7	.	.	TRBV6-6	TGTGCCAGCAGGCGGCACAGGCTCTACGAGCAGTACTTC	CASRRHRLYEQYF
TRBJ1-1	once	.	TRBV27	TGTGCCAGCAGTCTAGGGGGTGTGGGCACTGAAGCTTTCTTT	CASSLGGVGTEAFF
TRBJ1-1	.	.	TRBV2	TGTGCCAGCATGGTTGCAGGGACTTTAAACACTGAAGCTTTCTTT	CASMVAGTLNTEAFF
TRBJ1-3	.	.	TRBV6-5	TGTGCCAGCAGGAGTGGAAACACCATATATTTT	CASRSGNTIYF
TRBJ1-3	.	TRBD1	TRBV6-5	TGTGCCAGCAGTTACAGACAGGGCAGTGGAAACACCATATATTTT	CASSYRQGSGNTIYF
TRBJ2-7	.	TRBD2	TRBV6-9	TGTGCCAGCAGTTCCCCAAAGCGGGGCCTCTACGAGCAGTACTTC	CASSSPKRGLYEQYF
TRBJ2-2	.	.	TRBV14	TGTGCCAGCAGCCCGTGGCAAGACGGGGAGCTGTTTTTT	CASSPWQDGELFF
TRBJ2-7	.	.	TRBV5-4	TGTGCCAGCAGCCGTGCCAGGGGAAGCGAGCAGTACTTC	CASSRARGSEQYF
TRBJ2-7	once	TRBD2	TRBV28	TGTGCCAGCAGTCCTCCTCATGGCGGGGGCTCCTACGAGCAGTACTTC	CASSPPHGGGSYEQYF
TRBJ1-2	once	TRBD1	TRBV14	TGTGCCAGCAGCCCCGACAGGGGTTATGGCTACACCTTC	CASSPDRGYGYTF
TRBJ2-2	.	.	TRBV30	TGTGCCTGGGCTGACGGGACGAACACCGGGGAGCTGTTTTTT	CAWADGTNTGELFF
TRBJ2-5	once	.	TRBV30	TGTGCCTGGAGGGTCGGATCGGAGAAGACCCAGTACTTC	CAWRVGSEKTQYF
TRBJ2-3	.	.	TRBV9	TGTGCCAGCAGCGTAGCCAGGGCAGATACGCAGTATTTT	CASSVARADTQYF
TRBJ2-7	.	TRBD2	TRBV27	TGTGCCAGCAGGGCCGGGACTAGCGGTCCCTACGAGCAGTACTTC	CASRAGTSGPYEQYF
TRBJ1-2	.	.	TRBV28	TGTGCCAGCAGTCCCCCACAGGGCTCCTATGGCTACACCTTC	CASSPPQGSYGYTF
TRBJ2-2	.	.	TRBV21-1	TGTGCCAGCAGCAACCCCGGGACTAGCGGGAGAAAGGACACCGGGGAGCTGTTTTTT	CASSNPGTSGRKDTGELFF
TRBJ2-1	.	TRBD2	TRBV4-1	TGCGCCAGCAGCCAGCGAACACTAGCGGGAGTTTCAGGTGAGCAGTTCTTC	CASSQRTLAGVSGEQFF
TRBJ2-2	.	.	TRBV30	TGTGCCTGGAGTGTGCAGGGTGCCGGGGAGCTGTTTTTT	CAWSVQGAGELFF
TRBJ2-1	.	.	TRBV27	TGTGCCAGCAGTCCCAGGGGTCGGAATGAGCAGTTCTTC	CASSPRGRNEQFF
TRBJ2-7	.	TRBD1	TRBV12-3/TRBV12-4	TGTGCCAGCGGACAGGGATACGGCGAGCAGTACTTC	CASGQGYGEQYF
TRBJ1-1	.	.	TRBV6-2/TRBV6-3	TGTGCCAGCAGTCGTACAGACACTGAAGCTTTCTTT	CASSRTDTEAFF
TRBJ1-2	once	TRBD1	TRBV2	TGTGCCAGCAGTAACCAGGGGGGAGGCTATGGCTACACCTTC	CASSNQGGGYGYTF
TRBJ2-5	.	.	TRBV3-1/TRBV3-2	TGTGCCAGCAGCCCCGGACCAAGGGGCCAGTACTTC	CASSPGPRGQYF
TRBJ1-4	.	.	TRBV2	TGTGCCGGATCGACAGCAACTAATGAAAAACTGTTTTTT	CAGSTATNEKLFF
TRBJ2-6	.	.	TRBV27	TGTGCCAGCAGTTCCCTGTCTTGGGGACACATCTCTGGGGCCAACGTCCTGACTTTC	CASSSLSWGHISGANVLTF
TRBJ1-1	.	.	TRBV19	TGTGCCAGTAGAACAACCGGGGGGAAGCCTGAAGCTTTCTTT	CASRTTGGKPEAFF
TRBJ2-7	.	TRBD1	TRBV19	TGTGCCAGTAGTGGGACAGCCTCCTACGAGCAGTACTTC	CASSGTASYEQYF
TRBJ1-5	.	.	TRBV5-1	TGCGCCAGCAGCTTACAGGGTAGCAATCAGCCCCAGCATTTT	CASSLQGSNQPQHF
TRBJ2-1	.	TRBD1	TRBV18	TGTGCCAGCTCACCCGGGACAGGGGGCCTTGAGCAGTTCTTC	CASSPGTGGLEQFF
TRBJ2-5	once	.	TRBV15	TGTGCCACCAGCAGAGATCTGGAGACCCAGTACTTC	CATSRDLETQYF
TRBJ2-3	.	.	TRBV19	TGTGCCAGTAGTGAGACTACGAGCACAGATACGCAGTATTTT	CASSETTSTDTQYF
TRBJ1-2	.	TRBD1	TRBV7-8	TGTGCCAGCAGCTACGGACAGGATGGCTACACCTTC	CASSYGQDGYTF
TRBJ2-3	.	.	TRBV7-3	TGTGCCAGCAGCTCCAAGACAGGCAGCACAGATACGCAGTATTTT	CASSSKTGSTDTQYF
TRBJ2-5	.	.	TRBV9	TGTGCCAGCAGCGTCACCCTCAGCCAAGAGACCCAGTACTTC	CASSVTLSQETQYF
TRBJ1-2	.	TRBD1	TRBV5-1	TGCGCCAGCAGCTTGGGGCAGGGGGCTGTCACCTTC	CASSLGQGAVTF
TRBJ1-5	.	.	TRBV19	TGTGCCAGTAGTAGCACTTACAGCAATCAGCCCCAGCATTTT	CASSSTYSNQPQHF
TRBJ1-3	.	.	TRBV7-2	TGTGCCAGCAGCCCTTATCGTGTGGCCTCTGGAAACACCATATATTTT	CASSPYRVASGNTIYF
TRBJ2-1	.	.	TRBV2	TGTGCCAGCAGGGCCGACAGTGCGAATGAGCAGTTCTTC	CASRADSANEQFF
TRBJ2-5	.	.	TRBV6-1	TGTGCCAGCAGTGAAGTGGGAGGTGGGTGGGAGACCCAGTACTTC	CASSEVGGGWETQYF
TRBJ2-2	.	.	TRBV6-6	TGTGCCAGCAGTCCCCCGGTGCTCACCGGGGAGCTGTTTTTT	CASSPPVLTGELFF
TRBJ2-7	.	.	TRBV11-2	TGTGCCAGCAGCCACTACAGGGCTTATTACGAGCAGTACTTC	CASSHYRAYYEQYF
TRBJ2-6	.	.	TRBV6-4	TGTGCCAGCAGTGGCACAGGGACTGGGGCCAACGTCCTGACTTTC	CASSGTGTGANVLTF
TRBJ1-2	few	.	TRBV18	TGTGCCAGCTCGTCACCGGTGGTCTATGGCTACACCTTC	CASSSPVVYGYTF
TRBJ2-3	.	.	TRBV11-3	TGTGCCAGCAGCTCGGGTGGGTTTGGGACAGATACGCAGTATTTT	CASSSGGFGTDTQYF
TRBJ2-1	.	.	TRBV6-4	TGTGCCAGCAGTGAAGTTTCCTCACTCGCGGGAAGGCCCTACAATGAGCAGTTCTTC	CASSEVSSLAGRPYNEQFF
TRBJ2-7	.	TRBD2	TRBV29-1	TGCAGCCGAATAACTAGCGTTCCCGACGAGCAGTACTTC	CSRITSVPDEQYF
TRBJ2-3	.	TRBD2	TRBV4-2	TGTGCCAGCAGCCAAGAGGGTCCTAGCGGGGCCACAGATACGCAGTATTTT	CASSQEGPSGATDTQYF